Listed below are T cell receptor beta chains from one sample, sequenced in a study of blood T cell repertoires in COVID-19. The assay was immunoSEQ multiplex PCR, and TCRdb's table has in-frame clones only and misses some. The sample records around 320,000 clones, 75% to 90% being singletons. Sequencing was carried out using peripheral blood. The receptor set was obtained from a young man with active or convalescent COVID-19. Both conserved end residues are part of each CDR3. The D gene is left open where the match is weak. Clone size is not always given. Where it is, it says once, few, many or a class for expanded clones.

j_gene | d_gene | v_gene | abundance | CDR3aa | CDR3nt
TRBJ2-7 | - | TRBV5-6 | - | CASSLALVSYGGDEQYF | TGTGCCAGCAGCTTGGCCCTTGTTAGTTACGGCGGGGACGAGCAGTACTTC
TRBJ1-5 | TRBD1 | TRBV27 | - | CASRGQGNQPQHF | TGTGCCAGCAGAGGACAGGGCAATCAGCCCCAGCATTTT
TRBJ2-7 | TRBD2 | TRBV19 | - | CASKQAGESYEQYF | TGTGCCAGTAAACAAGCGGGAGAGTCCTACGAGCAGTACTTC
TRBJ2-7 | TRBD1 | TRBV27 | - | CASSSRTGKTSYEQYF | TGTGCCAGCAGTTCTCGGACAGGGAAAACCTCCTACGAGCAGTACTTC
TRBJ1-1 | TRBD1 | TRBV19 | - | CASFDRAIFGDTEAFF | TGTGCCAGTTTTGACAGGGCTATTTTTGGGGACACTGAAGCTTTCTTT
TRBJ2-2 | - | TRBV7-6 | - | CASSLARGNTGELFF | TGTGCCAGCAGCTTAGCAAGGGGTAACACCGGGGAGCTGTTTTTT
TRBJ2-3 | - | TRBV5-1 | - | CASSLRGLPPDTQYF | TGCGCCAGCAGCTTGCGAGGGCTACCGCCAGATACGCAGTATTTT
TRBJ1-5 | - | TRBV6-6 | - | CASSRQGSNQPQHF | TGTGCCAGCAGCCGCCAGGGCAGCAATCAGCCCCAGCATTTT
TRBJ1-6 | - | TRBV27 | - | CASRQGLRNSPLHF | TGTGCCAGCAGACAGGGTTTAAGGAATTCACCCCTCCACTTT
TRBJ1-3 | TRBD1 | TRBV18 | - | CASSPRTGTGSGNTIYF | TGTGCCAGCTCACCACGGACCGGGACAGGTAGTGGAAACACCATATATTTT
TRBJ2-3 | TRBD1 | TRBV5-1 | - | CASSLGQGVGTDTQYF | TGCGCCAGCAGCTTGGGACAGGGGGTAGGCACAGATACGCAGTATTTT
TRBJ1-1 | TRBD1 | TRBV28 | - | CASSWKQTGYTEAFF | TGTGCCAGCAGTTGGAAACAGACAGGGTACACTGAAGCTTTCTTT
TRBJ1-2 | - | TRBV6-5 | once | CATLPGGGGYTF | TGTGCCACCCTTCCGGGAGGAGGTGGCTACACCTTC
TRBJ2-1 | - | TRBV5-1 | - | CASSMSGRIRSEQFF | TGCGCCAGCAGCATGTCAGGGCGCATTAGGAGTGAGCAGTTCTTC
TRBJ1-2 | TRBD1 | TRBV28 | - | CASSSGQGDSGYTF | TGTGCCAGCAGTTCGGGACAGGGAGATAGTGGCTACACCTTC
TRBJ1-6 | - | TRBV4-1 | - | CASSQGWDISSPLHF | TGCGCCAGCAGCCAAGGATGGGACATTAGTTCACCCCTCCACTTT
TRBJ2-1 | - | TRBV5-1 | once | CASSRSYNEQFF | TGCGCCAGCAGTCGGTCCTACAATGAGCAGTTCTTC
TRBJ2-3 | TRBD2 | TRBV7-2 | - | CASSQGRGGLDTQYF | TGTGCCAGCAGCCAAGGGCGGGGGGGTCTAGATACGCAGTATTTT
TRBJ2-3 | TRBD2 | TRBV18 | - | CASSPSSGRAGGDTQYF | TGTGCCAGCTCACCCTCTAGCGGGAGGGCCGGGGGAGATACGCAGTATTTT
TRBJ2-3 | - | TRBV7-2 | - | CASSLSVTQYF | TGTGCCAGCAGCCTCTCGGTTACGCAGTATTTT
TRBJ1-6 | - | TRBV27 | - | CASSSQGTYNSPLHF | TGTGCCAGCAGTTCGCAGGGTACCTATAATTCACCCCTCCACTTT
TRBJ1-5 | - | TRBV27 | - | CATNQPQHF | TGTGCCACAAATCAGCCCCAGCATTTT
TRBJ1-5 | - | TRBV4-3 | - | CASSPQVLEPQHF | TGCGCCAGCAGCCCCCAGGTGTTGGAGCCCCAGCATTTT
TRBJ2-2 | - | TRBV4-1 | - | CASSQVQGQDTGELFF | TGCGCCAGCAGCCAAGTTCAGGGGCAGGACACCGGGGAGCTGTTTTTT
TRBJ2-6 | TRBD2 | TRBV27 | - | CASSLTGGVLSGANVLTF | TGTGCCAGCAGTTTAACGGGGGGGGTCCTCTCTGGGGCCAACGTCCTGACTTTC
TRBJ2-1 | TRBD2 | TRBV5-8 | - | CASSLLSGGPYNEQFF | TGTGCCAGCAGCTTGTTGTCGGGGGGGCCTTACAATGAGCAGTTCTTC
TRBJ1-2 | - | TRBV3-1/TRBV3-2 | - | CASRGAGSGGYTF | TGTGCCAGCAGGGGGGCAGGGAGTGGCGGCTACACCTTC
TRBJ2-1 | - | TRBV2 | - | CASGLGAGYRIEQFF | TGTGCCAGCGGCCTAGGGGCGGGGTATAGGATTGAGCAGTTCTTC
TRBJ2-7 | TRBD2 | TRBV27 | - | CASSLAGGGYEQYF | TGTGCCAGCAGTTTAGCGGGAGGGGGCTACGAGCAGTACTTC
TRBJ2-2 | - | TRBV6-5 | - | CASCAGNTGELFF | TGTGCCAGCTGCGCCGGGAACACCGGGGAGCTGTTTTTT
TRBJ1-2 | - | TRBV9 | - | CASSVGYSTYGYTF | TGTGCCAGCAGCGTAGGCTACAGCACGTATGGCTACACCTTC
TRBJ2-3 | TRBD1 | TRBV11-2 | - | CASSFKPGQGGTDTQYF | TGTGCCAGCAGCTTCAAACCGGGACAGGGGGGTACAGATACGCAGTATTTT
TRBJ2-1 | - | TRBV19 | once | CASTKDGKQFF | TGTGCCAGTACCAAAGACGGGAAGCAGTTCTTC
TRBJ1-5 | - | TRBV6-5 | - | CASRHRAQPQHF | TGTGCCAGCAGACACAGGGCCCAGCCCCAGCATTTT
TRBJ2-2 | TRBD2 | TRBV5-6 | - | CASSLLAGNTGELFF | TGTGCCAGCAGCTTGTTAGCGGGAAACACCGGGGAGCTGTTTTTT
TRBJ2-4 | - | TRBV19 | - | CASSTRGAGLAKNIQYF | TGTGCCAGTAGTACCCGTGGGGCGGGACTAGCCAAAAACATTCAGTACTTC
TRBJ2-2 | - | TRBV28 | - | CASSFTTGELFF | TGTGCCAGCAGTTTTACAACCGGGGAGCTGTTTTTT
TRBJ1-2 | - | TRBV5-4 | - | CASSPDRRQGGYTF | TGTGCCAGCAGCCCCGACAGGAGGCAAGGGGGCTACACCTTC
TRBJ1-1 | TRBD1 | TRBV28 | few | CASSLQGASGTEAFF | TGTGCCAGCAGTTTGCAGGGGGCAAGTGGCACTGAAGCTTTCTTT
TRBJ2-3 | TRBD1 | TRBV18 | - | CASSPRDRVEDTQYF | TGTGCCAGCTCACCGAGGGACAGGGTTGAAGATACGCAGTATTTT
TRBJ2-3 | TRBD2 | TRBV6-2/TRBV6-3 | - | CASSPHRAGGEDTQYF | TGTGCCAGCAGCCCCCATAGAGCGGGAGGGGAAGATACGCAGTATTTT
TRBJ1-6 | - | TRBV3-1/TRBV3-2 | - | CASSSTARNSPLHF | TGTGCCAGCAGCTCAACGGCTAGAAATTCACCCCTCCACTTT
TRBJ1-6 | TRBD1 | TRBV6-5 | - | CASIKGAVNSPLHF | TGTGCCAGCATTAAGGGGGCTGTTAATTCACCCCTCCACTTT
TRBJ1-1 | - | TRBV14 | - | CASSHQGRNTEAFF | TGTGCCAGCAGCCATCAGGGTAGAAACACTGAAGCTTTCTTT
TRBJ2-1 | TRBD2 | TRBV28 | - | CASSVYAVASGIEQFF | TGTGCCAGCAGTGTATACGCGGTGGCTAGCGGGATTGAGCAGTTCTTC
TRBJ1-5 | TRBD1 | TRBV4-1 | - | CASSSMEGARVSNQPQHF | TGCGCCAGCAGCTCCATGGAGGGGGCGAGAGTAAGCAATCAGCCCCAGCATTTT
TRBJ1-6 | TRBD1 | TRBV27 | - | CASSPGQPYSPLHF | TGTGCCAGCTCCCCGGGACAGCCCTATTCACCCCTCCACTTT
TRBJ2-2 | - | TRBV7-9 | - | CASRGITGELFF | TGTGCCAGCAGGGGCATCACCGGGGAGCTGTTTTTT
TRBJ2-3 | TRBD2 | TRBV5-4 | - | CACGLGGGAGDTQYF | TGTGCCTGCGGGCTTGGCGGGGGGGCCGGAGATACGCAGTATTTT
TRBJ1-4 | TRBD1 | TRBV10-3 | - | CAISGDRAEKLFF | TGTGCCATCAGTGGGGACAGGGCTGAAAAACTGTTTTTT